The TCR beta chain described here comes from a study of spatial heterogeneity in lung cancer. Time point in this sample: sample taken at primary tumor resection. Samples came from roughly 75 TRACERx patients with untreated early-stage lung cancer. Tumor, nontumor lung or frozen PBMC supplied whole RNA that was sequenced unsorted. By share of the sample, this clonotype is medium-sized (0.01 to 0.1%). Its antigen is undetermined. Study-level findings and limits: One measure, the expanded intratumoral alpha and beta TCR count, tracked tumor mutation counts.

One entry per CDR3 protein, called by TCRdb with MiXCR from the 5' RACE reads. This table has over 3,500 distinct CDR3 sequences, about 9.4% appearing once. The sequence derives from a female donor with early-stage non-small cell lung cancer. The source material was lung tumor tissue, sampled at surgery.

CDR3 residues: CASSLNRGLYGYTF. The CDR3 DNA is TGTGCCAGCAGCTTGAACAGGGGGCTGTATGGCTACACCTTC. The gene calls are TRBV5-6 and TRBJ1-2; 9 nucleotides line up with TRBD1. V shed 1 base and J 5 bases; nucleotides not matched to a gene: 3. This CDR3 is 14 amino acids long. Looked up from germline, CDR1 is SGHDT and CDR2 is YYEEEE. The full variable domain, its missing parts supplied by reference TRBV5-6 and TRBJ1-2, is DAGVTQSPTHLIKTRGQQVTLRCSPKSGHDTVSWYQQALGQGPQFIFQYYEEEERQRGNFPDRFSGHQFPNYSSELNVNALLLGDSALYLCASSLNRGLYGYTFGSGTRLTVV.